The 6 T cell receptor beta chains listed next were all sequenced from one sample in a study of blood T cell repertoires in COVID-19. Profiling relied on immunoSEQ multiplex PCR, and the TCRdb table lists in-frame clones only, not all of them. The data show 150,000 to 200,000 clones, with more than 80% seen just once and roughly 2% held by the top ten. Sample: peripheral blood. The source of these receptors is a woman aged 60-75 years with COVID-19, enrolled during active disease.

This CDR3 is CASSGPGTGEKLFF. The CDR3 DNA reads TGCGCCAGCAGCGGACCCGGAACAGGTGAAAAACTGTTTTTT. This rearrangement joins TRBV5-1 to TRBJ1-4; possibly TRBD1 for D (5 bases). This CDR3 region has 14 residues. Germline V gives CDR1 SGHRS, CDR2 YFSETQ. With 4 bases removed from V and 7 bases from J, the gap between germline ends came to 14 bases.

This clone has a single count. J is TRBJ1-1 and V is TRBV27, with 8 bases lining up with TRBD1. Per germline, CDR1 MNHEY and CDR2 SMNVEV (reference sequence). This CDR3 is built from 15 residues. Trimming cost V 7 bases and J 6 bases; bases outside gene matches: 13. In DNA, the CDR3 is TGTGCCAGCACCCAGGGGGCGTTTGGGGTGTCTGAAGCTTTCTTT. It translates to CASTQGAFGVSEAFF.

This chain connects TRBV6-6 to TRBJ1-1; unclear D gene. CDR1 MNHNY and CDR2 SVGAGI come from the germline V gene (reference sequence). CDR3 length: 14 amino acids. V lost 2 bases and J 3 bases, leaving 10 bases between the germline ends. As DNA, the CDR3 is TGTGCCAGCAGTTACACATCCCTAGACACTGAAGCTTTCTTT. It encodes CASSYTSLDTEAFF.

The CDR3 nucleotides are TGCGCCAGCAGCCAAATACAGGGAGATTCACCCCTCCACTTT. Translated: CASSQIQGDSPLHF. This rearrangement joins TRBV5-1 to TRBJ1-6; TRBD1 might be the D (6 bases). The V end lost 4 bases, the J end lost 8 bases, and 13 bases lay between the germline ends. Germline lookup yields CDR1 SGHRS and CDR2 YFSETQ. The CDR3 consists of 14 residues.

J is TRBJ1-3 and V is TRBV3-1 (or the pseudogene TRBV3-2); D may be TRBD1 (6 bases). Germline V gene lookup returns CDR1 LGHDT and CDR2 YNNKEL (reference sequence). Trimming took 4 bases from V and 2 from J, leaving 15 bases between them. CDR3 length equals 16 residues. CDR3 sequence: CASSLAAGATGNTIYF. DNA for the CDR3: TGTGCCAGCAGCCTCGCAGCGGGGGCAACTGGAAACACCATATATTTT.

The chain couples TRBV4-2 to TRBJ1-2, with TRBD1 matching over 7 bases. After removal of 0 bases from V and 4 bases from J, the junction contained 2 bases not matched to a gene. Germline V gene lookup returns CDR1 LGHNA and CDR2 YNFKEQ. The CDR3 extends over 14 amino acids. Here the CDR3 reads CASSQERDSYGYTF. The CDR3 nucleotides read TGTGCCAGCAGCCAAGAGAGGGACAGCTATGGCTACACCTTC.